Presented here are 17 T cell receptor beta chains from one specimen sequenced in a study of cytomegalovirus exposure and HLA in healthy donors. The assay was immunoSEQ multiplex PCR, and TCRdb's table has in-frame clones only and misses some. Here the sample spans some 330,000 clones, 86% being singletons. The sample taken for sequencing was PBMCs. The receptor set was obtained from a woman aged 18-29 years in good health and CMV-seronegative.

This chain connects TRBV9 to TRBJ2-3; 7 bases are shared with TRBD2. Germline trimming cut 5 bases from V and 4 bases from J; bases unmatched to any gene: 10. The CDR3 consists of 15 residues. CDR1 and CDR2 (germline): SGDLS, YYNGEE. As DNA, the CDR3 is TGTGCCAGCAGTGCAGGTGGACTAGTCCCAGATACGCAGTATTTT. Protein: CASSAGGLVPDTQYF. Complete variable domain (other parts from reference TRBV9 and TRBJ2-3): DSGVTQTPKHLITATGQRVTLRCSPRSGDLSVYWYQQSLDQGLQFLIQYYNGEERAKGNILERFSAQQFPDLHSELNLSSLELGDSALYFCASSAGGLVPDTQYFGPGTRLTVL.

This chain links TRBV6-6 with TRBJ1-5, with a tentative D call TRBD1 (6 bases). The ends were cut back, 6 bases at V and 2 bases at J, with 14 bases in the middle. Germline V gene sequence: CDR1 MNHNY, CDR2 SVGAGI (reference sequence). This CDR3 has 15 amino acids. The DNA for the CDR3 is TGTGCCAGCAGCCCAGGGGTAATTGGCAATCAGCCCCAGCATTTT. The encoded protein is CASSPGVIGNQPQHF.

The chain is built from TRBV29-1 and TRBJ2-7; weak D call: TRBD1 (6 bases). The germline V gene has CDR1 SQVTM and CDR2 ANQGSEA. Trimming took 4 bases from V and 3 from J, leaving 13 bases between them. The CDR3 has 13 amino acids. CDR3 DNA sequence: TGCAGCGTTGTTCCAGGGGCGGGCTACGAGCAGTACTTC. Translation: CSVVPGAGYEQYF.

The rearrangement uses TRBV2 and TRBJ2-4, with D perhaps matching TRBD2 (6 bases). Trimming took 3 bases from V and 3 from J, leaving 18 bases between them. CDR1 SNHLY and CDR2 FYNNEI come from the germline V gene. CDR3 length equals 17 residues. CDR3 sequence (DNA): TGTGCCAGCAGTGACGCGGGGCACACCTCTAACAAAAACATTCAGTACTTC. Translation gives CASSDAGHTSNKNIQYF.

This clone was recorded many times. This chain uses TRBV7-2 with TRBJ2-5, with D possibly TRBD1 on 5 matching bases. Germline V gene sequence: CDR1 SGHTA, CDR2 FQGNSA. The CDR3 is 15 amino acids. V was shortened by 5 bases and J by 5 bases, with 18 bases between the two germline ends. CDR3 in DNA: TGTGCCAGCAGCCCAGGGCTCGTCATATGGGAGACCCAGTACTTC. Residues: CASSPGLVIWETQYF. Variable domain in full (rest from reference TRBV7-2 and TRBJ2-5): GAGVSQSPSNKVTEKGKDVELRCDPISGHTALYWYRQSLGQGLEFLIYFQGNSAPDKSGLPSDRFSAERTGGSVSTLTIQRTQQEDSAVYLCASSPGLVIWETQYFGPGTRLLVL.

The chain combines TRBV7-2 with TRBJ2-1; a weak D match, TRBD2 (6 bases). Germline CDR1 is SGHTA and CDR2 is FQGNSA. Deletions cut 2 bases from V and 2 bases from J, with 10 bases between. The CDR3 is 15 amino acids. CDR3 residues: CASSLRRETYNEQFF. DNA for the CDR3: TGTGCCAGCAGCTTAAGACGGGAGACCTACAATGAGCAGTTCTTC.

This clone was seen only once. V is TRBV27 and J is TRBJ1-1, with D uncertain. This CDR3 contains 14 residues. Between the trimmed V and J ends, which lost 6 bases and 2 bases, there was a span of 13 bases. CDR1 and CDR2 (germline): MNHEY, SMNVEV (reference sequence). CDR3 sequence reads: CASRYAGFNTEAFF. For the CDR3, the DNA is TGTGCCAGCAGATACGCAGGCTTTAACACTGAAGCTTTCTTT.

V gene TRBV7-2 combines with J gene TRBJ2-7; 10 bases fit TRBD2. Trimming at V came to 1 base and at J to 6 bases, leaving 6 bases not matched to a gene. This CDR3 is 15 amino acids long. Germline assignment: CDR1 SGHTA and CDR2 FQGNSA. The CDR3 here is CASSLGAAGGREQYF. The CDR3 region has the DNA TGTGCCAGCAGCTTAGGGGCAGCGGGAGGGCGCGAGCAGTACTTC.

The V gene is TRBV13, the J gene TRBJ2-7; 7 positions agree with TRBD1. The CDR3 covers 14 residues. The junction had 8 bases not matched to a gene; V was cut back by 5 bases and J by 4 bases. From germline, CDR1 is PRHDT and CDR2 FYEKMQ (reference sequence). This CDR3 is CASSQTGEGYEQYF. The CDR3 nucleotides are TGTGCCAGCAGCCAAACAGGGGAAGGTTACGAGCAGTACTTC.

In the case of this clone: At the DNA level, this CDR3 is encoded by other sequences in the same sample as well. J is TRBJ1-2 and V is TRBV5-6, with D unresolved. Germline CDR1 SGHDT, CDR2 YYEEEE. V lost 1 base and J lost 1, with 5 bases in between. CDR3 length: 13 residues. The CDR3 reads CASSLSGNYGYTF. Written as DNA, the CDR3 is TGTGCCAGCAGCTTGTCGGGTAACTATGGCTACACCTTC.

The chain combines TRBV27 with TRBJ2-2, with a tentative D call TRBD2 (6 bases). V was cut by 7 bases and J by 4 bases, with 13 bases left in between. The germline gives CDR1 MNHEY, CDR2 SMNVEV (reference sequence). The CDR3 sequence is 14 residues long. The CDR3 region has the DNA TGTGCCAGCATGGCCGGGGGTCGCACCGGGGAGCTGTTTTTT. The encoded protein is CASMAGGRTGELFF.

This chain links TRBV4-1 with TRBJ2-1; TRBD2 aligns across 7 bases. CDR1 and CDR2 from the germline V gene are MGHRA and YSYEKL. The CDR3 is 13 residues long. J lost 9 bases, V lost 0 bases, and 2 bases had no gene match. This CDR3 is CASSQDGGGEQFF. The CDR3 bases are TGCGCCAGCAGCCAAGATGGCGGGGGTGAGCAGTTCTTC.

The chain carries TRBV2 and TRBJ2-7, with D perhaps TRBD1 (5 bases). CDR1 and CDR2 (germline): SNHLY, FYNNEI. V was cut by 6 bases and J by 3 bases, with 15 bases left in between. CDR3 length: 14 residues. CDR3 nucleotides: TGTGCCAGCAGCCCCGACAGTAAGATCTACGAGCAGTACTTC. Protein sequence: CASSPDSKIYEQYF.

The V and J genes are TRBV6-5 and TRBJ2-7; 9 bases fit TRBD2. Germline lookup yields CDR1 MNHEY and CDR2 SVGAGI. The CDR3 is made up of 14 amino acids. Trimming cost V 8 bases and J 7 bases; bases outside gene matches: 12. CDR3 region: CASLGREGPGEQYF. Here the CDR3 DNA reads TGTGCCAGCCTCGGGCGGGAGGGCCCGGGGGAGCAGTACTTC.

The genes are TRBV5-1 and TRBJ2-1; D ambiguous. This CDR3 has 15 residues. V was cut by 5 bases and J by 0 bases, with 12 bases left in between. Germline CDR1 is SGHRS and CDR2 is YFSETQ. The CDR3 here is CASRIISSSYNEQFF. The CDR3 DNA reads TGCGCCAGCAGGATAATATCTAGCTCCTACAATGAGCAGTTCTTC.

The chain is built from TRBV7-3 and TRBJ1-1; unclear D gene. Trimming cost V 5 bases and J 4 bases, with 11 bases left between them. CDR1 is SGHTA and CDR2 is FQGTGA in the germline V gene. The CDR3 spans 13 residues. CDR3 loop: CASSPQPSTEAFF. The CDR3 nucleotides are TGTGCCAGCAGCCCGCAACCGAGCACTGAAGCTTTCTTT.

CDR3 sequence: CASSPRTSGESSGANVLTF. The CDR3 nucleotides read TGTGCCAGCAGCCCCCGGACTAGCGGGGAGAGCTCTGGGGCCAACGTCCTGACTTTC. This chain links TRBV9 with TRBJ2-6; 12 nucleotides agree with TRBD2. Trimming took 4 bases from V and 0 from J; bases not matched to a gene: 8. Germline CDR1 and CDR2: SGDLS and YYNGEE. The CDR3 spans 19 residues.